The 27 T cell receptor beta chains reported below all come from one sample, sequenced in a study of prognosis after radiotherapy for stage I lung cancer. Researchers used two-round multiplex PCR to amplify TCR beta CDR3 starting from genomic DNA. TRBV and TRBJ genes each had their own specific primers in first-round PCR. TCRdb ran MiXCR on the multiplex PCR reads and lists one entry per CDR3 protein. The data show around 51,000 distinct CDR3 sequences, with 30% to 35% seen just once and roughly 9.4% held by the top ten. The sample here was PBMCs, taken before or after stereotactic body radiation therapy (not recorded which). These receptors were collected from a donor over 45 with non-small cell lung cancer.

Ten or more counts support this clonotype. The V and J genes are TRBV6-1 and TRBJ2-1; 12 bases match TRBD2. Trimming cost V 7 bases and J 6 bases; bases outside gene matches: 7. CDR1 MNHNS and CDR2 SASEGT come from the germline V gene. The CDR3 has 15 residues. The CDR3 loop reads CASKRLAGVINEQFF. The CDR3 DNA follows: TGTGCCAGCAAAAGACTAGCGGGAGTCATCAATGAGCAGTTCTTC.

At least ten counts were recorded for this clonotype. The J gene is TRBJ2-2, the V gene TRBV12-3 or TRBV12-4; 11 bases map to TRBD2. With 2 bases clipped from V and 10 bases from J, the junction kept 12 bases outside the gene matches. The CDR3 extends over 17 amino acids. Here the CDR3 reads CASSLHPSGRRPMELFF. The CDR3 coding sequence is TGTGCCAGCAGTTTACATCCTAGCGGGAGGCGCCCAATGGAGCTGTTTTTT.

The sample holds many counts of this clonotype. Here the CDR3 reads CASSSVGAGNSPLHF. The CDR3 coding sequence is TGTGCCAGCAGCTCTGTTGGGGCCGGGAATTCACCCCTCCACTTT. The chain links TRBV7-3 to TRBJ1-6, with D possibly TRBD1 on 5 matching bases. Trimming left V 4 bases short and J 7 bases short, with 14 bases between. In germline, CDR1 is SGHTA, CDR2 FQGTGA. The CDR3 loop spans 15 amino acids.

This clonotype was observed at least ten times. In DNA form, the CDR3 reads TGTGCCAGCAGCGAGGCCCCTCCGGGTCCTGAAAAACTGTTTTTT. The encoded protein is CASSEAPPGPEKLFF. The V and J genes are TRBV6-1 and TRBJ1-4; no definite D call. The CDR3 is 15 residues long. V lost 6 bases and J lost 7, with 18 bases in between. Germline V CDR1 and CDR2: MNHNS, SASEGT.

This chain uses TRBV7-9 with TRBJ2-7; possible D gene TRBD1, 6 bases. With 5 bases removed from V and 0 bases from J, the gap between germline ends came to 14 bases. The germline V gene has CDR1 SEHNR and CDR2 FQNEAQ (reference sequence). The CDR3 totals 15 residues. This CDR3 reads CASSPLRGISYEQYF. The CDR3 DNA reads as TGTGCCAGCAGCCCCCTAAGGGGGATCTCCTACGAGCAGTACTTC.

Ten or more counts support this clonotype. This sequence joins TRBV6-1 and TRBJ2-5; 7 bases fit TRBD2. After removal of 0 bases from V and 4 bases from J, the junction contained 11 bases not matched to a gene. Germline V CDR1 and CDR2: MNHNS, SASEGT. The CDR3 loop spans 17 amino acids. In DNA form, the CDR3 reads TGTGCCAGCAGTGAAGCACCGAGAGTAGCGGGCTTAGAGACCCAGTACTTC. It specifies CASSEAPRVAGLETQYF.

On this clonotype itself: This may be a read error: a much more frequent sequence differs by one nucleotide. The genes are TRBV19 and TRBJ2-3, with D unresolved. The CDR3 length is 14 residues. The V gene's germline CDR1 is LNHDA and CDR2 SQIVND (reference sequence). V gave up 10 bases and J gave up 11 bases, with 25 bases separating them. DNA for the CDR3: TGTGCCACCTCACTGGGCGGTGCACAGATGAAGCAGTATTTT. This encodes CATSLGGAQMKQYF. The full variable domain, completed using reference TRBV19 and TRBJ2-3, is DGGITQSPKYLFRKEGQNVTLSCEQNLNHDAMYWYRQDPGQGLRLIYYSQIVNDFQKGDIAEGYSVSREKKESFPLTVTSAQKNPTAFYLCATSLGGAQMKQYFGPGTRLTVL.

On this clonotype itself: A much larger clonotype is one base distant, so this may be a read error. The gene calls are TRBV28 and TRBJ1-5; 8 bases agree with TRBD1. The CDR3 runs to 15 residues. The germline V gene has CDR1 MDHEN and CDR2 SYDVKM. CDR3 amino acids: CASSLCDRGNRPQHF. As DNA, the CDR3 is TGTGCCAGCAGTTTGTGTGACAGGGGCAATCGGCCCCAGCATTTT.

The table lists this clonotype with many counts. This chain joins TRBV12-3 or TRBV12-4 and TRBJ1-4; D is unresolved. The CDR3 totals 13 residues. Trimming removed 7 bases from V and 10 bases from J, with 16 bases in between. The CDR3 region has the DNA TGTGCCAGCACCCAGGAAGGTCGCGGAAAACTGTTTTTT. As protein: CASTQEGRGKLFF.

As concerns this clonotype: The germline gene is not matched at one end of the junction; a read error may be the cause. The rearrangement links TRBV30 to TRBJ1-1; 8 nucleotides line up with TRBD1. This CDR3 is 14 amino acids long. The V gene's germline CDR1 is GTSNPN and CDR2 SVGIG (reference sequence). CDR3 bases: TGTGCCTGGATTACGCAGGGGGCGCGGACTGAAGCTTTCTTC. Translation: CAWITQGARTEAFF.

This clonotype was counted many times. The chain carries TRBV7-9 and TRBJ2-7; TRBD2 aligns across 8 bases. After removal of 5 bases from V and 6 bases from J, the junction contained 12 bases not matched to a gene. The CDR3 totals 15 residues. Germline V gene sequence: CDR1 SEHNR, CDR2 FQNEAQ (reference sequence). The CDR3 loop reads CASSPGSGRAGEQYF. The DNA for the CDR3 is TGTGCCAGCAGCCCCGGGAGCGGGAGAGCGGGCGAGCAGTACTTC.

Note on this clonotype: A much larger clone lies a single base off, so this may be a read error. The V gene is TRBV12-3 or TRBV12-4, the J gene TRBJ2-5; 7 positions match TRBD1. V lost 5 bases and J lost 5; bases outside the gene matches: 14. The CDR3 runs to 16 residues. DNA of the CDR3: TGTGCCAGCAGTCCAACTGGCTCACTCAGGGGGGAGACCCAGTACTTC. Protein product: CASSPTGSLRGETQYF.

About this clonotype itself: A much larger clone lies one base from this, so it may be a read error. V is TRBV19 and J is TRBJ1-1; TRBD1 might be the D (5 bases). The V gene's germline CDR1 is LNHDA and CDR2 SQIVND (reference sequence). CDR3 length: 15 residues. The germline V and J ends were trimmed by 1 base and 6 bases, with 15 bases remaining between them. For the CDR3, the DNA is TGTGCCAGTAGTATAGCCGTGGGGGGTACCGCTGAAGCTTTCTTT. It is translated as CASSIAVGGTAEAFF.

At least ten counts were recorded for this clonotype. The J gene is TRBJ2-2, the V gene TRBV12-5, with no clear D. CDR3 size: 14 residues. Germline CDR1 and CDR2: LGHNT and FRNRAP. The ends were cut back, 2 bases at V and 6 bases at J, with 10 bases in the middle. Written as DNA, the CDR3 is TGTGCTAGTGGTTTGAGTCTTCTTCCCGGGGAGCTGTTTTTT. It is translated as CASGLSLLPGELFF.

Regarding this clonotype: It may be a read error: a sequence one base away is much more abundant. This chain connects TRBV6-1 to TRBJ1-5; D is ambiguous. This CDR3 has 15 residues. Germline V CDR1 and CDR2: MNHNS, SASEGT. CDR3 protein: CTSSTDGLLNQTQHF. Here the CDR3 DNA reads TGTACCAGCAGCACCGACGGACTATTAAATCAGACCCAGCATTTT.

Notes on this clonotype: A clone one base away is much larger, so this may be a read error. This chain uses TRBV2 with TRBJ2-6; D ambiguous. V was clipped by 6 bases and J by 8 bases, with 23 bases between them. CDR1 is SNHLY and CDR2 is FYNNEI in the germline V gene. The CDR3 has 17 amino acids. CDR3 DNA sequence: TGTGCCAGCAGGCGGCTAACCTCTTTTCCCCGGTCCAACGTCCTGACTTTC. Protein sequence: CASRRLTSFPRSNVLTF.

V and J are TRBV30 and TRBJ1-4, with a tentative D call TRBD1 (5 bases). The CDR3 is 16 residues long. Germline lookup yields CDR1 GTSNPN and CDR2 SVGIG (reference sequence). Trimming shortened V by 0 bases and J by 8 bases, and 19 bases separated the two germline ends. CDR3 coding DNA: TGTGCCTGGAGTGTCGCCAAGGGAGGGGTCTCGGAAAAACTGTTTTTT. It specifies CAWSVAKGGVSEKLFF. The variable domain in full, completed from reference TRBV30 and TRBJ1-4, reads SQTIHQWPATLVQPVGSPLSLECTVEGTSNPNLYWYRQAAGRGLQLLFYSVGIGQISSEVPQNLSASRPQDRQFILSSKKLLLSDSGFYLCAWSVAKGGVSEKLFFGSGTQLSVL.

On this clonotype itself: This may be a read error: a much more frequent sequence differs by one nucleotide. The chain employs TRBV24-1 and TRBJ2-1, with 10 positions matching TRBD2. The CDR3 has 17 amino acids. V was clipped by 3 bases and J by 8 bases; unmatched bases: 12. Per germline, CDR1 KGHDR and CDR2 SFDVKD. CDR3 protein: CATSDPRASGSAYEQFF. The CDR3 DNA is TGTGCCACCAGTGATCCGCGGGCTAGCGGGAGTGCCTATGAGCAGTTCTTC.

This clonotype was counted ten times or more. This chain connects TRBV28 to TRBJ1-5; perhaps TRBD1 as D (5 bases). The germline V and J ends were trimmed by 8 bases and 1 base, with 9 bases remaining between them. Germline-derived CDR1 and CDR2 are MDHEN and SYDVKM. The CDR3 extends over 13 amino acids. The CDR3 DNA is TGTGCCAGCCGACCAGGGAGCAATCAGCCCCAGCATTTT. Residues: CASRPGSNQPQHF.

This clonotype was recorded at least ten times. The chain links TRBV15 to TRBJ2-1; TRBD2 is a possible D gene (5 bases). Between the trimmed V and J ends, which lost 4 bases and 1 base, there was a span of 14 bases. The CDR3 has 16 residues. The germline CDR1 and CDR2 sequences are LNHNV and YYDKDF (reference sequence). The CDR3 spells CATSTPAWRSYNEQFF. In DNA, the CDR3 is TGTGCCACCAGCACCCCGGCGTGGAGGTCCTACAATGAGCAGTTCTTC.

The rearrangement links TRBV4-3 to TRBJ1-1, with D possibly being TRBD1 (5 bases). CDR1 is LGHNA, CDR2 YSLEER, per germline. Trimming cost V 0 bases and J 7 bases, with 15 bases left between them. The CDR3 consists of 15 residues. CDR3: CASSQESATVSEAFF. CDR3 in DNA: TGCGCCAGCAGCCAAGAGAGTGCGACAGTTAGTGAAGCTTTCTTT.

This clonotype was picked up many times. It is unclear where the CDR3 begins or ends on the DNA, so no DNA is shown, and the CDR3 is as TCRdb lists it. The chain employs TRBV3-2 and TRBJ1-6; the table's D call, TRBD1, was not checked against the DNA. TRBV3-2 is assigned pseudogene status. The CDR3 has 20 residues if both end residues are counted. This CDR3 is CASSPSVGQGAWSYNSPLHF.

The chain joins TRBV20-1 to TRBJ2-2; D is ambiguous. The germline gives CDR1 DFQATT, CDR2 SNEGSKA (reference sequence). The length of the CDR3 is 12 residues. V lost 4 bases and J 8 bases, leaving 11 bases between the germline ends. The CDR3 DNA reads as TGCAGTGCTACCCTTTCCGGAGGGGAGCTGTTTTTT. It specifies CSATLSGGELFF.

This clonotype was seen at least ten times. The chain carries TRBV5-1 and TRBJ2-7; D is possibly TRBD1 (6 bases). The CDR3 loop spans 11 amino acids. CDR1 is SGHRS and CDR2 is YFSETQ in the germline V gene. V shed 6 bases and J shed 6 bases, with 10 bases lying between them. This CDR3 is CASIVRGEQYF. CDR3 in DNA: TGCGCCAGCATAGTCAGGGGCGAGCAGTACTTC.

Worth noting for this clonotype: Just one base apart from a much larger clone, this may be a read error. The rearrangement uses TRBV7-2 and TRBJ2-5; D unclear. This CDR3 is built from 13 residues. The germline V and J ends were trimmed by 5 bases and 4 bases, with 11 bases remaining between them. Germline V gene lookup returns CDR1 SGHTA and CDR2 FQGNSA. CDR3 in DNA: TGTGCCAGCAGCCCTGGACGGGTAGAGACCCAGTACTTC. The encoded protein is CASSPGRVETQYF.

With regard to this clonotype: A read error may explain this, as a much larger clone is one base away. The V call is TRBV6-2 or TRBV6-3, the J call TRBJ2-1; possibly TRBD1 or TRBD2 for D (5 bases each). The V gene lost 6 bases and the J gene lost 4 bases, with 19 bases spanning the gap. Germline values: CDR1 MNHEY, CDR2 SVGEGT. CDR3 length equals 16 residues. CDR3 sequence: CASSRIPGPLYNEQFF. The CDR3 coding sequence is TGTGCCAGCAGCCGAATCCCGGGACCATTATACAATGAGCAGTTCTTC.

This clonotype was detected only a few times. This chain links TRBV27 with TRBJ2-1, with 7 bases that match TRBD2. The germline gives CDR1 MNHEY, CDR2 SMNVEV (reference sequence). After removal of 8 bases from V and 2 bases from J, the junction contained 9 bases not matched to a gene. The CDR3 length is 15 residues. The CDR3 here is CASGRAGAAYNEQFF. The CDR3 nucleotides are TGTGCCAGCGGGAGGGCGGGAGCAGCCTACAATGAGCAGTTCTTC.